The sequence of this TCR beta chain was determined in a study of blood T cell repertoires in COVID-19. The CDR3 is 14 residues long. The germline gives CDR1 SNHLY, CDR2 FYNNEI. Authors' processing steps: For nucleated cells, counts were estimated from reference gene primer amplification. The repertoire was sequenced with immunoSEQ multiplex PCR; TCRdb's copy has only in-frame clones and lacks some. D and trimming were read from the DNA, whereas the V and J calls and clone size are those reported in that table. The profile shows 46,000 or so clones, around 78% of them singletons. Concerning this clone itself: The junction differs from germline at one of its ends, possibly a read error.

The V gene is TRBV2, the J gene TRBJ1-1; maybe TRBD1 (6 bases). The sequencing input was peripheral blood. The sequence was obtained from a human donor in a cohort sampled during active COVID-19. The CDR3 nucleotides read TGTGCCAGCAGTCAGGGGAGGGGGAACGCTGAAGCTTTCTTT. Translation: CASSQGRGNAEAFF.